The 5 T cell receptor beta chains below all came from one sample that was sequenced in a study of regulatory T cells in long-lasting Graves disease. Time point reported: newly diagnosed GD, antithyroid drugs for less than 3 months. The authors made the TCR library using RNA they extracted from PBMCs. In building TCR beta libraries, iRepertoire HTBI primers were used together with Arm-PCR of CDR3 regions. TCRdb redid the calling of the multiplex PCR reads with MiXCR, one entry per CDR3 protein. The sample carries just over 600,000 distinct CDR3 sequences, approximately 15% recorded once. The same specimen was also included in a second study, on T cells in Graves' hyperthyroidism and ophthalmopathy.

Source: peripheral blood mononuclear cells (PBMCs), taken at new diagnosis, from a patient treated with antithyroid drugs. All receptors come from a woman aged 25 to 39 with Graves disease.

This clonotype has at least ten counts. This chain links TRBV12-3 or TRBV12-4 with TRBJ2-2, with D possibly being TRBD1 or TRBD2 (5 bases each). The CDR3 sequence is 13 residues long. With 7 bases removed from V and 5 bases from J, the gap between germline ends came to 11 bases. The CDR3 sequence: CASTGTVTGELFF. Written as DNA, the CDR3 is TGTGCCAGCACGGGGACCGTGACCGGGGAGCTGTTTTTT.

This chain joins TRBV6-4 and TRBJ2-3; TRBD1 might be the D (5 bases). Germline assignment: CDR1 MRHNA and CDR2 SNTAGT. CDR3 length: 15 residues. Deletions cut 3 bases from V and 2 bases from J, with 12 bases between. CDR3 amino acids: CASSEERQSTDTQYF. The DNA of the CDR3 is TGTGCCAGCAGTGAGGAAAGACAGTCCACAGATACGCAGTATTTT.

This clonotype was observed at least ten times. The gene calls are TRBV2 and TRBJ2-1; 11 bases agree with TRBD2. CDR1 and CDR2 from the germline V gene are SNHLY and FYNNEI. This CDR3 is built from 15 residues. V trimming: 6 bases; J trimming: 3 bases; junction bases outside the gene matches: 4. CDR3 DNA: TGTGCCAGCAGGGCCGGGACTAGCGGCTACAATGAGCAGTTCTTC. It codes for CASRAGTSGYNEQFF.

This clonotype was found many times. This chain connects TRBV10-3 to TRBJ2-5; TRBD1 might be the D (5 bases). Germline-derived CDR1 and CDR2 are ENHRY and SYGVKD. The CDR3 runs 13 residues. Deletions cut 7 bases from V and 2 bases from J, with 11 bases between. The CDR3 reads CAIKLGLQETQYF. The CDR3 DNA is TGTGCCATCAAATTGGGGCTACAAGAGACCCAGTACTTC.

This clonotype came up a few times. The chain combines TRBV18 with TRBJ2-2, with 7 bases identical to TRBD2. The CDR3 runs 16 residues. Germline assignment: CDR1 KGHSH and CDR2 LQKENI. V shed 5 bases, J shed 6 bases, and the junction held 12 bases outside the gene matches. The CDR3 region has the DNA TGTGCCAGCTCATATCGACGGGCGGGAGTGCCCGGGGAGCTGTTTTTT. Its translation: CASSYRRAGVPGELFF. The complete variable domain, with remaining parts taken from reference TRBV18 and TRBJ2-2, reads NAGVMQNPRHLVRRRGQEARLRCSPMKGHSHVYWYRQLPEEGLKFMVYLQKENIIDESGMPKERFSAEFPKEGPSILRIQQVVRGDSAAYFCASSYRRAGVPGELFFGEGSRLTVL.